This T cell receptor beta chain was sequenced during a study of regulatory T cells in long-lasting Graves disease. Notes on the study in general: Persistent disease samples used TRBV28, TRBJ1-2 and TRBJ2-5 preferentially.

V lost 2 bases, J lost 4 bases, and 8 bases stayed unmatched. Germline CDR1 and CDR2: MNHEY and SVGEGT. This CDR3 comprises 16 residues. Concerning this clonotype: Its specificity is unknown.

iRepertoire HTBI primers and Arm-PCR of CDR3 regions built TCR beta libraries. TCRdb independently ran MiXCR on the multiplex PCR reads; one entry per CDR3 protein. Of about 460,000 distinct CDR3 sequences listed, 20% to 25% are singletons. The time point is: persistent/refractory GD, antithyroid drugs over 5 years with positive TRAb. The authors made the TCR library using RNA they extracted from PBMCs. The TCR sequence derives from a female donor with Graves disease. The sample in question was peripheral blood mononuclear cells (PBMCs), obtained when the disease was refractory, from a patient treated with antithyroid drugs. The V gene is TRBV6-2 or TRBV6-3, the J gene TRBJ2-5, with 9 bases that match TRBD1. CDR3 nucleotide sequence: TGTGCCAGCAGTTACAGGTACACAGGGGGCGGAGAGACCCAGTACTTC. It is translated as CASSYRYTGGGETQYF.